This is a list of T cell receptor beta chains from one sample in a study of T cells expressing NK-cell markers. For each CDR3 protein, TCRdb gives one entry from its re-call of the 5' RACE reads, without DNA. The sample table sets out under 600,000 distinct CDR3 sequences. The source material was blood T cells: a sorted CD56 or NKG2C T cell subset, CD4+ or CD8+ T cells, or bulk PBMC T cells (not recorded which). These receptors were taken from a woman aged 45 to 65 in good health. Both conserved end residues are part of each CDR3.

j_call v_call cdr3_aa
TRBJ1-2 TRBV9 CASSGAYGYTF
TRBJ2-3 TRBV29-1 CSVDGQISGGTDTQYF
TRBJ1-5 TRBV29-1 CSVGAWSNQPQHF
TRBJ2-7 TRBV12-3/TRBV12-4 CASSRTSGRVYEQYF
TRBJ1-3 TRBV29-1 CSVDNPRAGNTIYF
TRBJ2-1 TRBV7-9 CASSSRTRQFF
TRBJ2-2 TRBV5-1 CASSPEVPDGELFF
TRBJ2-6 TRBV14 CASSQVFWRSEHAFSGANVLTF
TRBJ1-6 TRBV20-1 CSAGQGISGSPLHF
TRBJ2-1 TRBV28 CATQGAGANNEQFF
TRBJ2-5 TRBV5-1 CASSLEYREVGETQYF
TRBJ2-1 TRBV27 CASSFLGQGEFPFF
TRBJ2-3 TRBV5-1 CASSLVASGSPGAGKQYF
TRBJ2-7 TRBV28 CASGKLAGVENEQYF
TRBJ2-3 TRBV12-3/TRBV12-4 CASSLLFPGGNSTDTQYF
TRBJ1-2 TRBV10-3 CAISRQGGERGGYTF
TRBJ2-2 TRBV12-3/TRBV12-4 CASSQQTGPTTGELFF
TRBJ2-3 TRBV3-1 CASSQGPTDLTDTQYF
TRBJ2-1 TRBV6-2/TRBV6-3 CASSETLSSYNEQFF
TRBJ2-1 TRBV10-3 CAISDLTSGRANEQFF
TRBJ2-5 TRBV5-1 CASSPASGKIQETQYF
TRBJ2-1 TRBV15 CATSRDRTGEQFF
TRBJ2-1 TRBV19 CASSILSAGLAATVRYNEQFF
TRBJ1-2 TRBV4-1 CASSQQMTGLYGYTF
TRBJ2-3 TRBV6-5 CASWDPAARAGTDTQYF
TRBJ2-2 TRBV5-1 CASSVRDGRAGELFF
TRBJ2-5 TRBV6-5 CASSYLGLAEETQYF
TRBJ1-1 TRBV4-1 CASSPPGGTHTEAFF
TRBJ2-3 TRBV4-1 CASSQGKGVERTDTQYF
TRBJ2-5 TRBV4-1 CASSQPGQGLETQYF
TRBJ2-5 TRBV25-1 CASSESVGPSGETQYF
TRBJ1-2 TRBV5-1 CASSLDSRNYGYTF
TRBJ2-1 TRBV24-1 CATRPGTGEYNEQFF
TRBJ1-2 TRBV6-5 CASGSYGYGYTF
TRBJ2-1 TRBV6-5 CASRPSGREQFF
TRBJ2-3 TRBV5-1 CASSEGLTQYF
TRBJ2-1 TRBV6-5 CASSRPSSGRTNEQFF
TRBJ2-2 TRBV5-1 CASSTAGTNTGELFF
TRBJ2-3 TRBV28 CASGGGATDTQYF
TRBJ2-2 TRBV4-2 CASSQERGPGGELFF
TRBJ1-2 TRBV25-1 CASRSPNYGYTF
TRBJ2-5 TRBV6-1 CASSELGTVFETQYF
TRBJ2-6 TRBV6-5 CASTHRVGSVANVLTF
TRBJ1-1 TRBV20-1 CSARVNWGTEAFF
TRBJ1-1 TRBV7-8 CASSLKDMNTEAFF
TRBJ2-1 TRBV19 CASTPDSGRGNEQFF
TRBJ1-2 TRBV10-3 CATRTGDNGGYTF
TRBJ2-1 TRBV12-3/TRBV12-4 CASKRDSHNEQFF
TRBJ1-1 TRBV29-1 CSVDRGQGTEAFF
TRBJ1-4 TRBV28 CASSLDATNEKLFF
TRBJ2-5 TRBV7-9 CASSLGDRGLKETQYF
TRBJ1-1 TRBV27 CASSYRGGAEAFF
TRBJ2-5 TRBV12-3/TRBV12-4 CASSFRTSQETQYF
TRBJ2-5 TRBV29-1 CSALPELAGLQETQYF
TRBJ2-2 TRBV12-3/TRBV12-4 CASSLRGSTGELFF
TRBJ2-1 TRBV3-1 CASSSGGENRNEQFF
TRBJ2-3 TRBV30 CAWSVRAGSSDTQYF